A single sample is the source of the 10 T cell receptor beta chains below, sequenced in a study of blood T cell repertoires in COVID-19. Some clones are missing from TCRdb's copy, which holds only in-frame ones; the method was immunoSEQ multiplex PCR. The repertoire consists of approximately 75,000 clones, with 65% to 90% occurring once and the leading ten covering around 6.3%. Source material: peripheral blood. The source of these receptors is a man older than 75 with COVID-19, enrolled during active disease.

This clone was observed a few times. CDR3 nucleotides: TGTGCCAGCAGTGAAGCGACCACGGGGAATTCACCCCTCCACTTT. This codes for CASSEATTGNSPLHF. This chain connects TRBV6-1 to TRBJ1-6, with no clear D. In germline, CDR1 is MNHNS, CDR2 SASEGT. V lost 0 bases, J lost 7 bases, and 10 bases lay in between. The CDR3 spans 15 residues.

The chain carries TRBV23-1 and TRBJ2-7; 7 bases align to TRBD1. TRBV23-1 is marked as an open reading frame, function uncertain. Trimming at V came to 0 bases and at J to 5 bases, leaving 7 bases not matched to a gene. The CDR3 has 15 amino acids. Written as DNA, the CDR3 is TGCGCCAGCAGTCAATCACGGCAGGGGGTGGACGAGCAGTACTTC. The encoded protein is CASSQSRQGVDEQYF.

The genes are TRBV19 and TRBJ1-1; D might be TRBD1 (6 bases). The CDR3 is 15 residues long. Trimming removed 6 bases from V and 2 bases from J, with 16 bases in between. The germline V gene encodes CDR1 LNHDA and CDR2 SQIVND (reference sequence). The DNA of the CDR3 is TGTGCCAGTAGGGAAACAGGGAAGGTCAACACTGAAGCTTTCTTT. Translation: CASRETGKVNTEAFF.

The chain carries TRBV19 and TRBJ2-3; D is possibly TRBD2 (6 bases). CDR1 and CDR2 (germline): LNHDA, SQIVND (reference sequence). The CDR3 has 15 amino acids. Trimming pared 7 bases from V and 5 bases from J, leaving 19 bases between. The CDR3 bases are TGTGCCAGTATAGGGGCCGCCTCGGGAGTAGATACGCAGTATTTT. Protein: CASIGAASGVDTQYF.

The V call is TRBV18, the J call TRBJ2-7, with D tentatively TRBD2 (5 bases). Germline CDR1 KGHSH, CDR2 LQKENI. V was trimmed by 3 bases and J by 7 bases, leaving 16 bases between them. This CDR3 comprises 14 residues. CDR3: CASSPPGERWEQYF. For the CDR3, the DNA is TGTGCCAGCTCACCGCCCGGGGAGAGATGGGAGCAGTACTTC.

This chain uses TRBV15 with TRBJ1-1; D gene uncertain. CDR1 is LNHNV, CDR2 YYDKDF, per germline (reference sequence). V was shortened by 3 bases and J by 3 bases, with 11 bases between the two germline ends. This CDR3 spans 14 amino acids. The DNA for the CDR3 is TGTGCCACCAGCAGGGGCCGCTGGGACACTGAAGCTTTCTTT. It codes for CATSRGRWDTEAFF.

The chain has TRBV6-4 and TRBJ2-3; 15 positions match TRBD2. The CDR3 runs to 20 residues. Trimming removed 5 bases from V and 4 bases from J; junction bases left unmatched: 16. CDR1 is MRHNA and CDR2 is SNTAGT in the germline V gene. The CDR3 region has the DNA TGTGCCAGCAGTCCAGCCCCGGGACTAGCGGGGGGCGCTGTCCCAGATACGCAGTATTTT. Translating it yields CASSPAPGLAGGAVPDTQYF.

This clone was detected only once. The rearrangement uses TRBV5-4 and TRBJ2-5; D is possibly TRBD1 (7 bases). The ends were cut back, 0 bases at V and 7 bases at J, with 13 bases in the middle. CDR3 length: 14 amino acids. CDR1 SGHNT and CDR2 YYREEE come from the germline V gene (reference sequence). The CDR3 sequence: CASSLDQGGGTQYF. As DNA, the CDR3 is TGTGCCAGCAGCTTGGACCAGGGGGGAGGGACCCAGTACTTC.

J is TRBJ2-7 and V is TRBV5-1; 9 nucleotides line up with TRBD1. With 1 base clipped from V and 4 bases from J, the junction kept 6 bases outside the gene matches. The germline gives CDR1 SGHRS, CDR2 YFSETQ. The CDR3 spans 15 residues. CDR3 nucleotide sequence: TGCGCCAGCAGCTTGTCGGGACAGGGAAGGTACGAGCAGTACTTC. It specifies CASSLSGQGRYEQYF.

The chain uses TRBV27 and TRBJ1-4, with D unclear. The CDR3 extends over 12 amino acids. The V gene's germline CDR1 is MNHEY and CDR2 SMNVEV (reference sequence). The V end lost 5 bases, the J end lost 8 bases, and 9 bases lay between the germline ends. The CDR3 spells CASSKLNEKLFF. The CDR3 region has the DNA TGTGCCAGCAGTAAGCTGAACGAAAAACTGTTTTTT.